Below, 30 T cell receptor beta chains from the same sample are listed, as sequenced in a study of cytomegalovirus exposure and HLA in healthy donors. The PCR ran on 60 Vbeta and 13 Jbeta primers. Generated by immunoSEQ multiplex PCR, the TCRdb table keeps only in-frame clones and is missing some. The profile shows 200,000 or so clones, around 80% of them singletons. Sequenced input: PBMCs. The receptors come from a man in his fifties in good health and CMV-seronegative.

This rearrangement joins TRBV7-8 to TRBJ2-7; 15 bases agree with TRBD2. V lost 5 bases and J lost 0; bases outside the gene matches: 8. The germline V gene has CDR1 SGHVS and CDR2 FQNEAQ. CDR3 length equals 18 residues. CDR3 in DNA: TGTGCCAGCAGCGAGGGACTAGCGGGAGGCTACTCCTCCTACGAGCAGTACTTC. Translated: CASSEGLAGGYSSYEQYF.

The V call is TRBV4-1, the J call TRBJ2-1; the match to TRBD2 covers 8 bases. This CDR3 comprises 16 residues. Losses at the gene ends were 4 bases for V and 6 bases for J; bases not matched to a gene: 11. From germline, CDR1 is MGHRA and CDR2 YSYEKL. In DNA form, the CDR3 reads TGCGCCAGCAGCCCTCCCCGCGGGGCGGGGGGCAATGAGCAGTTCTTC. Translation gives CASSPPRGAGGNEQFF.

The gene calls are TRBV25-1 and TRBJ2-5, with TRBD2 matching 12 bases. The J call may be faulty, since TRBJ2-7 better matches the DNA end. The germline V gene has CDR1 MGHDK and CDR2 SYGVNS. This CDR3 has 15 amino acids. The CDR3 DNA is TGTGCCAGCAGTGTTCAGACTAGCGGGGGATACGAGCAGTACTTC. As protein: CASSVQTSGGYEQYF.

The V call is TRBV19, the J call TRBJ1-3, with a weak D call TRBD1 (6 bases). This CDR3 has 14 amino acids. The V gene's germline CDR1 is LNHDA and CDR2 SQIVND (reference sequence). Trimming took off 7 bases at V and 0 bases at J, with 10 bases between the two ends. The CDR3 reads CASKDRSSGNTIYF. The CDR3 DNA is TGTGCCAGTAAGGACAGAAGCTCTGGAAACACCATATATTTT.

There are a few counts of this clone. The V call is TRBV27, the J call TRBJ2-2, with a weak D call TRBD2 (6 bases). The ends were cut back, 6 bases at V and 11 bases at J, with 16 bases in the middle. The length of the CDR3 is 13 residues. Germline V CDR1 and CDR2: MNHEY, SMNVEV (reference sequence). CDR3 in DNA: TGTGCCAGCAGATGGAGTAGCGGCCCCGAGCTGTTTTTT. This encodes CASRWSSGPELFF.

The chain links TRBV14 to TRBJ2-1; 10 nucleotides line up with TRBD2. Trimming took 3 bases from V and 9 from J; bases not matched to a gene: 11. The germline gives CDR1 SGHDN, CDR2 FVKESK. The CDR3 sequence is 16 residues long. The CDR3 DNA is TGTGCCAGCAGCCAGATCAGGACTAGCGGACTGGGTGAGCAGTTCTTC. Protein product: CASSQIRTSGLGEQFF.

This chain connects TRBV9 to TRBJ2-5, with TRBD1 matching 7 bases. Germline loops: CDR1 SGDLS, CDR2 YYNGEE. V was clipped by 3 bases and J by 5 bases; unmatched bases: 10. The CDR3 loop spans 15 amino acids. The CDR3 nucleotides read TGTGCCAGCAGCGCAGGGGGAAATAGCGACGAGACCCAGTACTTC. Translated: CASSAGGNSDETQYF.

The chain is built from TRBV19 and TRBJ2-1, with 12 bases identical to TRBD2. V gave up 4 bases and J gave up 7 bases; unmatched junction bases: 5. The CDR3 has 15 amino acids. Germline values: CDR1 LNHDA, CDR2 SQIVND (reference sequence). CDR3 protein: CASSRTSGKGNEQFF. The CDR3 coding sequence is TGTGCCAGTAGTAGGACTAGCGGGAAAGGGAATGAGCAGTTCTTC.

CDR3 nucleotide sequence: TGCGCCAGCTCCTTATCAGCGGGAGGGCCCGCAGATACGCAGTATTTT. The encoded protein is CASSLSAGGPADTQYF. V and J are TRBV5-1 and TRBJ2-3; 10 bases are a match to TRBD2. Germline V gives CDR1 SGHRS, CDR2 YFSETQ. With 7 bases clipped from V and 4 bases from J, the junction kept 12 bases outside the gene matches. The length of the CDR3 is 16 residues.

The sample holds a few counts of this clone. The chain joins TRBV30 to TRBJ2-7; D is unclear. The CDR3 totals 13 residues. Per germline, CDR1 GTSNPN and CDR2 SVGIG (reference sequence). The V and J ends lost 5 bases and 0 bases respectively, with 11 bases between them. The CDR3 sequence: CAWRDGLSYEQYF. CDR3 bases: TGTGCCTGGCGTGACGGTCTCTCCTACGAGCAGTACTTC.

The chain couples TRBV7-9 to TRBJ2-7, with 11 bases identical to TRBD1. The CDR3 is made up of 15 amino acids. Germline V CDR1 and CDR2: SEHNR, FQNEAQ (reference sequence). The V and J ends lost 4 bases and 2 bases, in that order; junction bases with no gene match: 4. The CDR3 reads CASSSGQGATYEQYF. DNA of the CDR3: TGTGCCAGCAGCTCCGGACAGGGGGCCACCTACGAGCAGTACTTC. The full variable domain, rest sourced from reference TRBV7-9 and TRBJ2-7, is DTGVSQNPRHKITKRGQNVTFRCDPISEHNRLYWYRQTLGQGPEFLTYFQNEAQLEKSRLLSDRFSAERPKGSFSTLEIQRTEQGDSAMYLCASSSGQGATYEQYFGPGTRLTVT.

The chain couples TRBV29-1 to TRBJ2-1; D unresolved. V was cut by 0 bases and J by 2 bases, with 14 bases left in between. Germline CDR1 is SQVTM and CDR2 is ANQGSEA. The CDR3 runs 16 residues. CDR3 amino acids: CSVEDRRRGPYNEQFF. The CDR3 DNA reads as TGCAGCGTTGAAGATCGACGGCGAGGCCCCTACAATGAGCAGTTCTTC.

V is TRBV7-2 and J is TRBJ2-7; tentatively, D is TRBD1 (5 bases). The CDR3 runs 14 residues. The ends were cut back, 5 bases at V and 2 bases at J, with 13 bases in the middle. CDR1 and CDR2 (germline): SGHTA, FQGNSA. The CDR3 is CASSQGRYPYEQYF. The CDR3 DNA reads TGTGCCAGCAGCCAGGGTCGATACCCCTACGAGCAGTACTTC.

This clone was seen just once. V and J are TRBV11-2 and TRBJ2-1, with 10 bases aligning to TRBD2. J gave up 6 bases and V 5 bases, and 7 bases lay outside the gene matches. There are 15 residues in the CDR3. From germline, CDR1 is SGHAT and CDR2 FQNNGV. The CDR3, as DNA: TGTGCCAGCAGCCTCTGGGCTAGCGGGGGCAATGAGCAGTTCTTC. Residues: CASSLWASGGNEQFF.

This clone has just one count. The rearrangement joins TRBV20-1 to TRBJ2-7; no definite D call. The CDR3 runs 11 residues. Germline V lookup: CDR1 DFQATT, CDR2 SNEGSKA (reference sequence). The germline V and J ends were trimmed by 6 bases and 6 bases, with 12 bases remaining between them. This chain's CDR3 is CSARVVGEQYF. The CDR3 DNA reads TGCAGTGCCCGGGTCGTGGGCGAGCAGTACTTC.

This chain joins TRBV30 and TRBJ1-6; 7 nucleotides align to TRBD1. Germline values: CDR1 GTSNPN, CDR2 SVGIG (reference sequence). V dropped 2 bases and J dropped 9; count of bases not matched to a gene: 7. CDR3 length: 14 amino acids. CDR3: CAWSLTGTGSPLHF. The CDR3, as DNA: TGTGCCTGGAGTCTGACAGGGACGGGTTCACCCCTCCACTTT.

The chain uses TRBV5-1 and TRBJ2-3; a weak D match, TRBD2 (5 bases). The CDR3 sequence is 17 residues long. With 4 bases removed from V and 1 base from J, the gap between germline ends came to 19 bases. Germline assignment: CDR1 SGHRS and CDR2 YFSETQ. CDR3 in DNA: TGCGCCAGCAGCACCCGCGTCGGGAATCTTGGCACAGATACGCAGTATTTT. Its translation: CASSTRVGNLGTDTQYF.

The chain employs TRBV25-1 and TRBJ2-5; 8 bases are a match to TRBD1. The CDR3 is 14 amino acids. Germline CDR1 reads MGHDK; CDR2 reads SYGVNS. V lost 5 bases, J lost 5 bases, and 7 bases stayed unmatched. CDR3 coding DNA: TGTGCCAGCAGTTGGTCAGGGGGCTCTGAGACCCAGTACTTC. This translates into CASSWSGGSETQYF. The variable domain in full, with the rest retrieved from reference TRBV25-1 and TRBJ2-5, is EADIYQTPRYLVIGTGKKITLECSQTMGHDKMYWYQQDPGMELHLIHYSYGVNSTEKGDLSSESTVSRIRTEHFPLTLESARPSHTSQYLCASSWSGGSETQYFGPGTRLLVL.

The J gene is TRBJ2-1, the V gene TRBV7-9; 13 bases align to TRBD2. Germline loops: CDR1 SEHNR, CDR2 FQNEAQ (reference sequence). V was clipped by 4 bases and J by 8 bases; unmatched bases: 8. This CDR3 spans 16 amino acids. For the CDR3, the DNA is TGTGCCAGCAGCTCTATACTAGCGGGAGGGTTCGATGAGCAGTTCTTC. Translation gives CASSSILAGGFDEQFF.

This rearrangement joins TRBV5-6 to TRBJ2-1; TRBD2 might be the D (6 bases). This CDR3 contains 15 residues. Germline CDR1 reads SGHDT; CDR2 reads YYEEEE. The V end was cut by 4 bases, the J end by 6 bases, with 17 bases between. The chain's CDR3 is CASSGSQRVGNEQFF. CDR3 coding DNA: TGTGCCAGCAGCGGGTCGCAGCGGGTGGGCAATGAGCAGTTCTTC.

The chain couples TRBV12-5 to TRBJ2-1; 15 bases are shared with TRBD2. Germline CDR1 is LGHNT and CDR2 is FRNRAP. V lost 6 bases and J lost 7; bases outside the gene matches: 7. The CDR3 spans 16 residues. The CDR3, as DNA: TGTGCTAGTGGCCTTGGACTAGCGGGAGGGCCGAATGAGCAGTTCTTC. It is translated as CASGLGLAGGPNEQFF.

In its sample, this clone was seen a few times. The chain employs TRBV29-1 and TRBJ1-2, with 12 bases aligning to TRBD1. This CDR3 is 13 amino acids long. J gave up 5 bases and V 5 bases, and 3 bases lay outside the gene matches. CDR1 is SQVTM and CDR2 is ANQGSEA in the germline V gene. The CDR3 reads CSVPGQGAYGYTF. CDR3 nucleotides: TGCAGCGTTCCGGGACAGGGGGCGTATGGCTACACCTTC.

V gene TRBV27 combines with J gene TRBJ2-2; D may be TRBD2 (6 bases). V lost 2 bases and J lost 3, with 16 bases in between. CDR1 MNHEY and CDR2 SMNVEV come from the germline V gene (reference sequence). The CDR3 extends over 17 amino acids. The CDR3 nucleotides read TGTGCCAGCAGTTTACAAAGACTAGACCTGTACACCGGGGAGCTGTTTTTT. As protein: CASSLQRLDLYTGELFF.

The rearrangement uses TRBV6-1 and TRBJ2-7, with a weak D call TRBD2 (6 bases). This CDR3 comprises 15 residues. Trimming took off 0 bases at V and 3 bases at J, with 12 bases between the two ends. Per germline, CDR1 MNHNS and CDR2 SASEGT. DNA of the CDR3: TGTGCCAGCAGTGAAGCTGCTAGCGAGGGCTACGAGCAGTACTTC. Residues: CASSEAASEGYEQYF.

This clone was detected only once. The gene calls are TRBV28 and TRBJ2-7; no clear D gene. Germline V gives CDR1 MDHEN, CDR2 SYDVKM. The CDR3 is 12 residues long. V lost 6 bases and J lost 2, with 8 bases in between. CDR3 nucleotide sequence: TGTGCCAGCAGCCAACAAGCCTACGAGCAGTACTTC. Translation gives CASSQQAYEQYF.

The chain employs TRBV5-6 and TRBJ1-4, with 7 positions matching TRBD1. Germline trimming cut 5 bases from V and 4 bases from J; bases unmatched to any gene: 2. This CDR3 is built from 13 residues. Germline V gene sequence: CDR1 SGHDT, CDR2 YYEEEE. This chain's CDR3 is CASRTGFNEKLFF. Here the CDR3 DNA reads TGTGCCAGCAGGACAGGGTTTAATGAAAAACTGTTTTTT.

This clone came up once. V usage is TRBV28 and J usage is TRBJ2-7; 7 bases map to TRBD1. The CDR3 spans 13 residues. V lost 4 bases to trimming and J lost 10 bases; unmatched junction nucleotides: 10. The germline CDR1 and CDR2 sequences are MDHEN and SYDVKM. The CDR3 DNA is TGTGCCAGCAGTTCCCAGGGGGTCCGTTTTCAGTACTTC. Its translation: CASSSQGVRFQYF.

DNA for the CDR3: TGTGCCAGCACCTTCTACACAGATACGCAGTATTTT. Translating gives CASTFYTDTQYF. The rearrangement links TRBV7-9 to TRBJ2-3; D unresolved. There are 12 residues in the CDR3. Trimming removed 7 bases at V and 2 bases at J, with 7 bases between. Germline V gene lookup returns CDR1 SEHNR and CDR2 FQNEAQ (reference sequence).

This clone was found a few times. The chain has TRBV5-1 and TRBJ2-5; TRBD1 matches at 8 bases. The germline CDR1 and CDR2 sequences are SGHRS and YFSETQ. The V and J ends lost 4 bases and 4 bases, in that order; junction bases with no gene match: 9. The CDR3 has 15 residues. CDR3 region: CASSLGGQAGETQYF. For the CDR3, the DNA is TGCGCCAGCAGCCTAGGGGGACAGGCGGGAGAGACCCAGTACTTC. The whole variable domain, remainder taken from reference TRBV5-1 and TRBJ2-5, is KAGVTQTPRYLIKTRGQQVTLSCSPISGHRSVSWYQQTPGQGLQFLFEYFSETQRNKGNFPGRFSGRQFSNSRSEMNVSTLELGDSALYLCASSLGGQAGETQYFGPGTRLLVL.

The CDR3 loop reads CASSQGAGNQPQHF. The CDR3 DNA reads as TGTGCCAGTAGCCAGGGGGCAGGAAATCAGCCCCAGCATTTT. This chain connects TRBV19 to TRBJ1-5; 8 bases agree with TRBD1. The J segment lost 4 bases and the V segment lost 6 bases, leaving 5 bases of the junction unmatched. CDR3 length equals 14 residues. The V gene's germline CDR1 is LNHDA and CDR2 SQIVND (reference sequence).